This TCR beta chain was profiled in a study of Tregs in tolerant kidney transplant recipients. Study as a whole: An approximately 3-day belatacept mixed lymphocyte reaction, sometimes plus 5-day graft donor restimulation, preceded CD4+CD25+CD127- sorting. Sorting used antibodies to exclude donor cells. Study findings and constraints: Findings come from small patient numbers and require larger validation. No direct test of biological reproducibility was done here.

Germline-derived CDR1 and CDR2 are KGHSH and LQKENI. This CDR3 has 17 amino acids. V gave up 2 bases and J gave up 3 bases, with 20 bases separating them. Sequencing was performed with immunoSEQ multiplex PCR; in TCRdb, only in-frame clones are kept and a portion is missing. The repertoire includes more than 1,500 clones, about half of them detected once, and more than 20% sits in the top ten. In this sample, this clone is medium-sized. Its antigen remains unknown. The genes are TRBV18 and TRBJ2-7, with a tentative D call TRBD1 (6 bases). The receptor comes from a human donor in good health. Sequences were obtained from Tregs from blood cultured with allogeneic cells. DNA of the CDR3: TGTGCCAGCTCACCAGGGACAAGGAGTCCAAACCGCTACGAGCAGTACTTC. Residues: CASSPGTRSPNRYEQYF.